This entry lists 24 T cell receptor beta chains sequenced from one sample in a study of early T cells in non-severe SARS-CoV-2 infection. In TCRdb, the 5' RACE reads were re-called with MiXCR into one record per CDR3 protein. Among some 21,000 distinct CDR3 sequences, about 4% were seen once, and the ten largest hold 5.5% to 8.5%. The sample was whole blood. The receptor set was obtained from an adult who was a healthcare worker with PCR-confirmed SARS-CoV-2 infection or an uninfected control (not recorded which).

In this sample, this clonotype turned up many times. This sequence joins TRBV6-1 and TRBJ1-2; 10 nucleotides align to TRBD1. The length of the CDR3 is 12 residues. The germline CDR1 and CDR2 sequences are MNHNS and SASEGT. V lost 8 bases, J lost 4 bases, and 1 base stayed unmatched. The CDR3 nucleotides read TGTGCCAGCGGGACAGGGGTCTATGGCTACACCTTC. This sequence encodes CASGTGVYGYTF.

In this sample, this clonotype turned up a few times. The V and J genes are TRBV5-5 and TRBJ2-7; D is uncertain. Germline lookup yields CDR1 SGHKS and CDR2 YYEKEE (reference sequence). CDR3 length: 13 residues. V lost 4 bases to trimming and J lost 2 bases, with 10 bases between them. CDR3 sequence: CASSAVSTYEQYF. CDR3 DNA sequence: TGTGCCAGCAGCGCGGTATCGACCTACGAGCAGTACTTC.

This clonotype was observed many times. The chain has TRBV19 and TRBJ2-5; 8 bases map to TRBD2. Germline V lookup: CDR1 LNHDA, CDR2 SQIVND (reference sequence). V shed 5 bases and J 2 bases; nucleotides not matched to a gene: 7. This CDR3 region has 15 residues. The DNA for the CDR3 is TGTGCCAGTAGTTACGCGGGAGGATTTCAAGAGACCCAGTACTTC. The encoded protein is CASSYAGGFQETQYF. Filled out from reference TRBV19 and TRBJ2-5, the complete variable domain reads DGGITQSPKYLFRKEGQNVTLSCEQNLNHDAMYWYRQDPGQGLRLIYYSQIVNDFQKGDIAEGYSVSREKKESFPLTVTSAQKNPTAFYLCASSYAGGFQETQYFGPGTRLLVL.

This clonotype has a count of ten or more. The genes are TRBV29-1 and TRBJ2-3; 9 bases match TRBD2. Germline V gene data show CDR1 as SQVTM and CDR2 as ANQGSEA. V was clipped by 4 bases and J by 3 bases; unmatched bases: 2. The CDR3 consists of 13 residues. CDR3 nucleotides: TGCAGCGTTGCCCTAGCGGGGACAGATACGCAGTATTTT. Translation: CSVALAGTDTQYF.

This clonotype was seen ten or more times. This chain joins TRBV25-1 and TRBJ1-2; TRBD1 aligns across 8 bases. Germline V CDR1 and CDR2: MGHDK, SYGVNS. CDR3 length: 11 amino acids. Unmatched junction bases numbered 0, after V lost 4 bases and J lost 8 bases. CDR3 loop: CASSAGGGYTF. CDR3 nucleotides: TGTGCCAGCAGTGCAGGGGGCGGCTACACCTTC.

This clonotype was counted at least ten times. The chain carries TRBV7-2 and TRBJ2-2; 8 bases agree with TRBD1. Germline values: CDR1 SGHTA, CDR2 FQGNSA. The ends lost 5 bases at V and 7 bases at J; junction bases unmatched: 9. CDR3 length equals 15 residues. CDR3 coding DNA: TGTGCCAGCAGCCAGGCAGGGGGCATCGGCGGGGAGCTGTTTTTT. Translation: CASSQAGGIGGELFF.

This clonotype was picked up many times. The V call is TRBV7-2, the J call TRBJ2-7; 9 bases are shared with TRBD1. The CDR3 spans 15 residues. CDR1 and CDR2 from the germline V gene are SGHTA and FQGNSA. Trimming cost V 0 bases and J 4 bases; bases outside gene matches: 4. CDR3 loop: CASSLASGQGYEQYF. In DNA, the CDR3 is TGTGCCAGCAGCTTAGCTTCGGGACAGGGTTACGAGCAGTACTTC.

In this sample, this clonotype turned up a few times. The J gene is TRBJ1-4, the V gene TRBV5-8; 9 positions agree with TRBD1. With 7 bases clipped from V and 8 bases from J, the junction kept 6 bases outside the gene matches. Germline CDR1 and CDR2: SGHTS and YDEGEE. CDR3 size: 13 residues. CDR3 DNA sequence: TGTGCCAGCTCGGGACAGGGTAGGGAAAAACTGTTTTTT. It is translated as CASSGQGREKLFF.

A few counts support this clonotype. Relative to the germline gene, one junction end is altered; a read error may explain this. This chain connects TRBV7-7 to TRBJ2-7; D remains unclear. Germline V gives CDR1 SSHAT, CDR2 FNYEAQ (reference sequence). The CDR3 runs 13 residues. CDR3 nucleotides: TGTGCTAGCAGCTTAGCAGGTTCCTACGAGCAGTACTTC. Residues: CASSLAGSYEQYF.

This clonotype was detected many times. The chain recombines TRBV5-4 with TRBJ1-2; tentative D call: TRBD1 (6 bases). The length of the CDR3 is 14 residues. V was clipped by 4 bases and J by 4 bases, with 14 bases between them. Germline values: CDR1 SGHNT, CDR2 YYREEE (reference sequence). The CDR3 protein is CASSGRTDFYGYTF. In DNA, the CDR3 is TGTGCCAGCAGCGGGAGGACAGATTTCTATGGCTACACCTTC. Variable domain in full (rest from reference TRBV5-4 and TRBJ1-2): ETGVTQSPTHLIKTRGQQVTLRCSSQSGHNTVSWYQQALGQGPQFIFQYYREEENGRGNFPPRFSGLQFPNYSSELNVNALELDDSALYLCASSGRTDFYGYTFGSGTRLTVV.

In its sample, this clonotype ranks as medium-sized (0.01 to 0.1%). V gene TRBV12-3 or TRBV12-4 combines with J gene TRBJ2-7, with D unclear. This CDR3 has 13 residues. Deletions cut 1 base from V and 6 bases from J, with 10 bases between. CDR3 residues: CASSLGAVGEQYF. The CDR3 DNA sequence: TGTGCCAGCAGTTTAGGAGCCGTCGGCGAGCAGTACTTC.

This clonotype was seen at least ten times. The rearrangement joins TRBV7-8 to TRBJ2-1; 7 bases line up with TRBD1. The germline CDR1 and CDR2 sequences are SGHVS and FQNEAQ. This CDR3 is built from 15 residues. With 5 bases clipped from V and 4 bases from J, the junction kept 8 bases outside the gene matches. CDR3 sequence: CASSLSRDSYNEQFF. Here the CDR3 DNA reads TGTGCCAGCAGCCTAAGCCGGGACAGTTACAATGAGCAGTTCTTC. Full variable domain (outside the CDR3, taken from reference TRBV7-8 and TRBJ2-1): GAGVSQSPRYKVAKRGQDVALRCDPISGHVSLFWYQQALGQGPEFLTYFQNEAQLDKSGLPSDRFFAERPEGSVSTLKIQRTQQEDSAVYLCASSLSRDSYNEQFFGPGTRLTVL.

Relative to its sample, this clonotype is medium-sized. CDR3 nucleotide sequence: TGTGCCAGCAGCGAACTAGCGGGGGGCTTCTACAATGAGCAGTTCTTC. As protein: CASSELAGGFYNEQFF. J is TRBJ2-1 and V is TRBV7-2, with 12 nucleotides matching TRBD2. V dropped 5 bases and J dropped 3; count of bases not matched to a gene: 5. The germline gives CDR1 SGHTA, CDR2 FQGNSA. This CDR3 has 16 amino acids.

This clonotype was detected many times. The chain combines TRBV7-3 with TRBJ2-3, with 9 nucleotides matching TRBD1. The CDR3 consists of 16 residues. In germline, CDR1 is SGHTA, CDR2 FQGTGA. Losses at the gene ends were 5 bases for V and 1 base for J; bases not matched to a gene: 7. The CDR3 bases are TGTGCCAGCAGCCCGGGGGGACAGGGTCGCACAGATACGCAGTATTTT. Its translation: CASSPGGQGRTDTQYF.

This clonotype showed up many times. This chain links TRBV18 with TRBJ1-5; unclear D gene. The germline V gene has CDR1 KGHSH and CDR2 LQKENI. This CDR3 contains 13 residues. V gave up 3 bases and J gave up 7 bases, with 10 bases separating them. The CDR3 is CASSPLFDQPQHF. CDR3 bases: TGTGCCAGCTCACCTTTATTCGACCAGCCCCAGCATTTT.

Many counts were recorded for this clonotype. Here the CDR3 reads CASSPGHGGDEQYF. The CDR3, as DNA: TGTGCCAGCAGCCCTGGACATGGAGGGGACGAGCAGTACTTC. The chain couples TRBV3-1 to TRBJ2-7; a possible D gene is TRBD2 (6 bases). The CDR3 runs to 14 residues. Germline V lookup: CDR1 LGHDT, CDR2 YNNKEL (reference sequence). Trimming cost V 4 bases and J 5 bases, with 15 bases left between them.

Ten or more counts support this clonotype. The rearrangement links TRBV5-1 to TRBJ1-6, with 8 nucleotides matching TRBD1. CDR1 is SGHRS, CDR2 YFSETQ, per germline. The CDR3 covers 17 residues. The V and J ends lost 4 bases and 7 bases, in that order; junction bases with no gene match: 13. The CDR3 is CASSLAPPGQENSPLHF. DNA for the CDR3: TGCGCCAGCAGCCTCGCACCTCCGGGACAGGAGAATTCACCCCTCCACTTT.

The V gene is TRBV6-6, the J gene TRBJ2-3; 11 positions match TRBD1. In germline, CDR1 is MNHNY, CDR2 SVGAGI (reference sequence). The CDR3 totals 15 residues. J gave up 3 bases and V 4 bases, and 3 bases lay outside the gene matches. Written as DNA, the CDR3 is TGTGCCAGCAGTTCCCGGGACAGGGGGACAGATACGCAGTATTTT. It yields the protein CASSSRDRGTDTQYF.

In its sample, this clonotype was seen many times. Here the CDR3 reads CSVDLGARYGYTF. CDR3 in DNA: TGCAGCGTTGATCTAGGGGCGCGGTATGGCTACACCTTC. The V call is TRBV29-1, the J call TRBJ1-2; TRBD1 is a possible D gene (5 bases). V dropped 3 bases and J dropped 5 bases, with 13 bases sitting between them. Germline V lookup: CDR1 SQVTM, CDR2 ANQGSEA. This CDR3 has 13 residues.

This clonotype was recorded at least ten times. V usage is TRBV5-1 and J usage is TRBJ2-2; D gene unclear. This CDR3 is built from 13 residues. V lost 0 bases to trimming and J lost 5 bases, with 5 bases between them. In germline, CDR1 is SGHRS, CDR2 YFSETQ. The CDR3: CASSLEQTGELFF. The CDR3 DNA reads as TGCGCCAGCAGCTTGGAACAAACCGGGGAGCTGTTTTTT.

This clonotype was recorded many times. The chain is built from TRBV12-3 or TRBV12-4 and TRBJ2-7; 8 bases line up with TRBD1. The trim removed 3 bases at V and 5 bases at J, leaving 6 bases unmatched. This CDR3 is built from 14 residues. The chain's CDR3 is CASSFTSQGDEQYF. The DNA of the CDR3 is TGTGCCAGCAGTTTTACCTCACAGGGGGACGAGCAGTACTTC.

This clonotype was picked up many times. The chain employs TRBV20-1 and TRBJ1-1; TRBD1 is a possible D gene (6 bases). There are 12 residues in the CDR3. The germline CDR1 and CDR2 sequences are DFQATT and SNEGSKA (reference sequence). CDR3 loop: CRAVGGGVKAFF. DNA for the CDR3: TGCAGGGCCGTTGGGGGCGGGGTGAAGGCTTTCTTT.

This clonotype has a count of ten or more. J is TRBJ2-3 and V is TRBV20-1, with a tentative D call TRBD2 (5 bases). The CDR3 is made up of 12 amino acids. V lost 8 bases and J lost 0, with 9 bases in between. Germline V gene lookup returns CDR1 DFQATT and CDR2 SNEGSKA (reference sequence). This CDR3 is CSSGLSTDTQYF. CDR3 sequence (DNA): TGCAGTTCCGGACTTAGCACAGATACGCAGTATTTT.

This clonotype was picked up many times. The chain couples TRBV4-3 to TRBJ2-5; 10 positions agree with TRBD2. After removal of 0 bases from V and 10 bases from J, the junction contained 11 bases not matched to a gene. The CDR3 consists of 16 residues. Per the germline V gene, CDR1 is LGHNA and CDR2 is YSLEER. CDR3 bases: TGCGCCAGCAGCCAAGAGGCTAGCGGGGGCCCCGACGTCCAGTACTTC. Protein product: CASSQEASGGPDVQYF.